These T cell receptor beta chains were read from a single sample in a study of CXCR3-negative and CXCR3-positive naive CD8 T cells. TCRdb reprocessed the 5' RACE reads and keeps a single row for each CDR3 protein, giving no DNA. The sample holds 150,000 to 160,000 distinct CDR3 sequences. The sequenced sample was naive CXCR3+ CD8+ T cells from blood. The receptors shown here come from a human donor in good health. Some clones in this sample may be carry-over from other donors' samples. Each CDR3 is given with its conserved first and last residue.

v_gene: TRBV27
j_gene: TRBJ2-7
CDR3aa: CASSLGTGEAHYEQYF

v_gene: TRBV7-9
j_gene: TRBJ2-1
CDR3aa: CASSFLGSSFNEQFF

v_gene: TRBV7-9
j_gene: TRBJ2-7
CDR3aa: CASGRDSRYEQYF

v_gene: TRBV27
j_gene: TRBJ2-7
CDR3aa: CASSRTGTGAYEQYF

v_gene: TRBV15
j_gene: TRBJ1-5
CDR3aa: CATSSSGWKNQPQHF

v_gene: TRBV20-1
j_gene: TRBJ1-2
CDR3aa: CSALDRPYGYTF

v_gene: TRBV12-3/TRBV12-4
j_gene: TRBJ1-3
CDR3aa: CASSPGTVTAPGNTIYF

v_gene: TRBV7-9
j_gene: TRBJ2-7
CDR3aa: CASTGQGRFEQYF

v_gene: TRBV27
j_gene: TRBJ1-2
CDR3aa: CASSLSRYYGYTF

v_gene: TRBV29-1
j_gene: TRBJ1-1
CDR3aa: CSVGDMNTEAFF

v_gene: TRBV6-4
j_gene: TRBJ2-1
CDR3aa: CASSDSDRWPHNEQFF

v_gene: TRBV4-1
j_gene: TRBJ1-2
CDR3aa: CASSQEGRRPLEYGYTF

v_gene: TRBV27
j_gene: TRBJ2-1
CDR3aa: CASSFTHPGQLYNEQFF

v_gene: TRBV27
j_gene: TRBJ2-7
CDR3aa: CASSYAESYEQYF

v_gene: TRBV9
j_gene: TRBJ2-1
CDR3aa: CASSVGVRNEQFF

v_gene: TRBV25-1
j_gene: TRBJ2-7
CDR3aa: CASRGVPTGVFSYERYF

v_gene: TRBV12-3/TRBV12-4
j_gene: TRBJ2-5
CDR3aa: CASSRSSGKYF

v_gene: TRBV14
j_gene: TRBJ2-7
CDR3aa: CASSQAPGGGFMEQYF

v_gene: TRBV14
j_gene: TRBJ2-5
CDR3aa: CASSPTYQETQYF

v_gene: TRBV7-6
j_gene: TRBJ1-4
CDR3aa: CASSLDAGSEKLFF

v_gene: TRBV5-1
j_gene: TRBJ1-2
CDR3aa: CASSLVSADYGYTF

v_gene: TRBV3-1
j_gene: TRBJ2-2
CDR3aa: CASSQLGLDGELFF

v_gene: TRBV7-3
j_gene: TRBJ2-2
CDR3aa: CASSSDRGKPNTGELFF

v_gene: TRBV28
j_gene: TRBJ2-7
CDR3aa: CASSASGLAHEQYF

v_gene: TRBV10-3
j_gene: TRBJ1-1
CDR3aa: CAISDLGGDTEAFF

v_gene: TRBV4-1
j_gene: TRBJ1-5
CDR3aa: CASSQDPGLPNQPQHF

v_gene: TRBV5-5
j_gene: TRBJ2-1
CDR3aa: CASSRTSGDDEQFF

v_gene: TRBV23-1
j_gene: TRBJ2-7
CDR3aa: CARTPQATTTGARDYEQYF

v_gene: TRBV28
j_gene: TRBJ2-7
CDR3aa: CASSEGTGFTYEQYF